The 28 T cell receptor beta chains given below trace back to one sample, sequenced in a study of cytomegalovirus exposure and HLA in healthy donors. Some clones are missing from TCRdb's copy, which holds only in-frame ones; the method was immunoSEQ multiplex PCR. Among about 120,000 clones listed, approximately 85% were seen once. Sequenced sample: PBMCs. The receptors were sampled from a man aged 18 to 30 in good health and CMV-seronegative.

V usage is TRBV12-5 and J usage is TRBJ2-2; 7 nucleotides match TRBD2. Trimming took 0 bases from V and 5 from J; bases not matched to a gene: 9. Germline V CDR1 and CDR2: LGHNT, FRNRAP. The CDR3 extends over 17 amino acids. The CDR3 protein is CASGLVPQGSGTGELFF. Here the CDR3 DNA reads TGTGCTAGTGGTTTGGTACCGCAGGGTAGCGGGACCGGGGAGCTGTTTTTT.

The rearrangement uses TRBV30 and TRBJ1-2, with 7 bases that match TRBD1. J lost 4 bases, V lost 5 bases, and 4 bases had no gene match. CDR1 is GTSNPN and CDR2 is SVGIG in the germline V gene (reference sequence). CDR3 size: 12 residues. This CDR3 is CAWQGVGYGYTF. As DNA, the CDR3 is TGTGCCTGGCAGGGGGTCGGCTATGGCTACACCTTC.

This chain connects TRBV6-1 to TRBJ2-7; no definite D call. The CDR3 contains 15 residues. The V and J ends lost 5 bases and 0 bases respectively, with 14 bases between them. Germline CDR1 is MNHNS and CDR2 is SASEGT. The CDR3 loop reads CASSPSPGASYEQYF. Written as DNA, the CDR3 is TGTGCCAGCAGTCCATCCCCAGGTGCCTCCTACGAGCAGTACTTC.

This sequence joins TRBV10-3 and TRBJ1-2; no firm D call. CDR1 is ENHRY, CDR2 SYGVKD, per germline. The CDR3 has 12 amino acids. Trimming cost V 2 bases and J 4 bases, with 5 bases left between them. CDR3: CAISEIGYGYTF. CDR3 in DNA: TGTGCCATCAGTGAGATCGGCTATGGCTACACCTTC.

This chain connects TRBV7-2 to TRBJ1-2; D call uncertain. Germline V gene data show CDR1 as SGHTA and CDR2 as FQGNSA. Between the trimmed V and J ends, which lost 1 base and 6 bases, there was a span of 12 bases. The CDR3 has 14 amino acids. This CDR3 is CASSLDGGNNGYTF. CDR3 nucleotides: TGTGCCAGCAGCTTAGATGGAGGGAATAATGGCTACACCTTC.

This chain uses TRBV4-1 with TRBJ2-2; 7 bases map to TRBD2. The germline CDR1 and CDR2 sequences are MGHRA and YSYEKL. V was pared by 1 base and J by 5 bases, with 4 bases of the junction left unmatched. This CDR3 is built from 15 residues. CDR3 nucleotides: TGCGCCAGCAGCCAAGCGGGGGGATTGACCGGGGAGCTGTTTTTT. Translation: CASSQAGGLTGELFF.

This chain joins TRBV6-1 and TRBJ1-2; the D is unclear. Germline CDR1 reads MNHNS; CDR2 reads SASEGT. Trimming stripped 2 bases from V and 2 bases from J, with 12 bases between. CDR3 length equals 15 residues. The chain's CDR3 is CASSEIPSGNYGYTF. Here the CDR3 DNA reads TGTGCCAGCAGTGAAATCCCCTCGGGGAACTATGGCTACACCTTC.

The chain uses TRBV25-1 and TRBJ1-6, with 10 bases lining up with TRBD1. CDR3 size: 15 residues. Trimming removed 5 bases from V and 7 bases from J; junction bases left unmatched: 5. The germline gives CDR1 MGHDK, CDR2 SYGVNS. Written as DNA, the CDR3 is TGTGCCAGCAGTCCCCCGGGACAGGGGAATTCACCCCTCCACTTT. It translates to CASSPPGQGNSPLHF.

The rearrangement joins TRBV6-5 to TRBJ2-2; 7 nucleotides match TRBD1. The trim removed 11 bases at V and 5 bases at J, leaving 14 bases unmatched. This CDR3 spans 15 amino acids. Germline loops: CDR1 MNHEY, CDR2 SVGAGI. The CDR3 loop is CASLARQGKTGELFF. CDR3 bases: TGTGCCTCCCTGGCGAGACAGGGTAAAACCGGGGAGCTGTTTTTT.

V gene TRBV30 combines with J gene TRBJ2-7, with 9 bases aligning to TRBD1. This CDR3 comprises 16 residues. The germline CDR1 and CDR2 sequences are GTSNPN and SVGIG (reference sequence). V trimming: 2 bases; J trimming: 0 bases; junction bases outside the gene matches: 8. The CDR3 DNA reads TGTGCCTGGAGTCCCCCCGGGACAGGGATCTCCTACGAGCAGTACTTC. Translation gives CAWSPPGTGISYEQYF. Full variable domain (rest looked up from reference TRBV30 and TRBJ2-7): SQTIHQWPATLVQPVGSPLSLECTVEGTSNPNLYWYRQAAGRGLQLLFYSVGIGQISSEVPQNLSASRPQDRQFILSSKKLLLSDSGFYLCAWSPPGTGISYEQYFGPGTRLTVT.

The chain recombines TRBV5-1 with TRBJ1-6, with 8 bases aligning to TRBD1. The ends lost 1 base at V and 7 bases at J; junction bases unmatched: 10. Germline V gene data show CDR1 as SGHRS and CDR2 as YFSETQ. The CDR3 length is 17 residues. The CDR3: CASSLTRTGLSNSPLHF. The CDR3 DNA reads as TGCGCCAGCAGCTTGACCCGGACAGGGTTGAGCAATTCACCCCTCCACTTT.

The rearrangement uses TRBV5-4 and TRBJ2-7, with TRBD1 matching 7 bases. Germline V lookup: CDR1 SGHNT, CDR2 YYREEE (reference sequence). V lost 5 bases, J lost 5 bases, and 7 bases stayed unmatched. The CDR3 runs 13 residues. The CDR3 region has the DNA TGTGCCAGCAGTTCAACAGGGGCCGACGAGCAGTACTTC. This codes for CASSSTGADEQYF.

The chain links TRBV9 to TRBJ1-1, with D possibly TRBD1 on 5 matching bases. This CDR3 contains 16 residues. CDR1 and CDR2 (germline): SGDLS, YYNGEE. V shed 3 bases and J shed 6 bases, with 21 bases lying between them. CDR3 nucleotide sequence: TGTGCCAGCAGCGGCAGGGACGCGGGTCGGGAGTCTGAAGCTTTCTTT. It translates to CASSGRDAGRESEAFF.

The chain employs TRBV13 and TRBJ2-3; D is ambiguous. The length of the CDR3 is 12 residues. V shed 5 bases and J shed 0 bases, with 3 bases lying between them. Germline-derived CDR1 and CDR2 are PRHDT and FYEKMQ (reference sequence). The CDR3 sequence is CASSPSTDTQYF. DNA of the CDR3: TGTGCCAGCAGCCCTAGCACAGATACGCAGTATTTT.

The chain recombines TRBV1 with TRBJ2-1; no DNA check was done on the table's D call, TRBD2. TRBV1 is given as a pseudogene. The length of the CDR3 is 22 residues. CDR3 DNA sequence: TGCACCAGCAGCCCGGGACAGGTTACCGGGACTAGCGGAACCCCTGGGGGCAATGAGCAGTTCTTC. It translates to CTSSPGQVTGTSGTPGGNEQFF.

The rearrangement uses TRBV7-2 and TRBJ2-3; 8 bases line up with TRBD2. The V gene's germline CDR1 is SGHTA and CDR2 FQGNSA. J gave up 1 base and V 4 bases, and 4 bases lay outside the gene matches. CDR3 length equals 15 residues. The CDR3 nucleotides read TGTGCCAGCAGCTCTGCGGGGGGTCGCACAGATACGCAGTATTTT. This encodes CASSSAGGRTDTQYF.

The V and J genes are TRBV29-1 and TRBJ2-1; a possible D gene is TRBD2 (5 bases). This CDR3 has 14 residues. The germline V gene has CDR1 SQVTM and CDR2 ANQGSEA. V was shortened by 6 bases and J by 2 bases, with 14 bases between the two germline ends. The CDR3 region is CSVPWRGTYNEQFF. CDR3 DNA sequence: TGCAGCGTCCCATGGCGAGGGACCTACAATGAGCAGTTCTTC.

The rearrangement uses TRBV30 and TRBJ1-2; D remains ambiguous. The V and J ends lost 1 base and 4 bases respectively, with 22 bases between them. This CDR3 spans 17 amino acids. CDR1 is GTSNPN, CDR2 SVGIG, per germline (reference sequence). CDR3 in amino acids: CAWSGSRTRLGVYGYTF. In nucleotides, the CDR3 is TGTGCCTGGAGTGGATCACGGACGCGGCTCGGGGTCTATGGCTACACCTTC.

The chain employs TRBV30 and TRBJ2-3; no reliable D call. With 2 bases removed from V and 1 base from J, the gap between germline ends came to 7 bases. This CDR3 has 13 amino acids. The germline CDR1 and CDR2 sequences are GTSNPN and SVGIG (reference sequence). CDR3 sequence: CAWSKAGTDTQYF. The CDR3 bases are TGTGCCTGGAGTAAGGCGGGCACAGATACGCAGTATTTT.

The chain carries TRBV9 and TRBJ2-1, with 7 positions matching TRBD2. CDR1 and CDR2 from the germline V gene are SGDLS and YYNGEE. V trimming: 6 bases; J trimming: 6 bases; junction bases outside the gene matches: 6. The CDR3 runs 13 residues. CDR3 region: CASTAGLSNEQFF. CDR3 nucleotide sequence: TGTGCCAGCACCGCGGGACTATCCAATGAGCAGTTCTTC.

In nucleotides, the CDR3 is TGCGCCAGCAGTGAGATAGGGGGCGCCCCGGAAAAACTGTTTTTT. It specifies CASSEIGGAPEKLFF. The chain couples TRBV10-2 to TRBJ1-4; 7 bases are shared with TRBD1. Unmatched junction bases numbered 8, after V lost 2 bases and J lost 8 bases. This CDR3 comprises 15 residues. Germline CDR1 is WSHSY and CDR2 is SAAADI.

V is TRBV10-3 and J is TRBJ1-1; D not certain. V shed 6 bases and J shed 4 bases, with 12 bases lying between them. Per germline, CDR1 ENHRY and CDR2 SYGVKD. The CDR3 runs 13 residues. In nucleotides, the CDR3 is TGTGCCATCAGAGAGGAGGGCAGCACTGAAGCTTTCTTT. Residues: CAIREEGSTEAFF.

The chain is built from TRBV2 and TRBJ2-5; D gene ambiguous. CDR1 is SNHLY, CDR2 FYNNEI, per germline. The CDR3 runs 15 residues. The V end lost 8 bases, the J end lost 2 bases, and 18 bases lay between the germline ends. The CDR3 protein is CASSSQGRLQETQYF. The CDR3 coding sequence is TGTGCCAGCTCCTCGCAAGGTAGACTGCAAGAGACCCAGTACTTC.

The CDR3 loop reads CASRPPLAGSTDTQYF. In DNA form, the CDR3 reads TGTGCCAGCAGACCACCTCTAGCGGGTAGCACAGATACGCAGTATTTT. The J gene is TRBJ2-3, the V gene TRBV7-8; 8 nucleotides line up with TRBD2. The CDR3 is 16 residues long. Germline-derived CDR1 and CDR2 are SGHVS and FQNEAQ. V shed 6 bases, J shed 0 bases, and the junction held 8 bases outside the gene matches.

The V and J genes are TRBV7-2 and TRBJ1-3; D is perhaps TRBD1 (5 bases). The CDR3 runs to 16 residues. The germline V gene has CDR1 SGHTA and CDR2 FQGNSA. V was shortened by 0 bases and J by 2 bases, with 11 bases between the two germline ends. The CDR3 DNA follows: TGTGCCAGCAGCTTAGCCGGGGGTAGGACTGGAAACACCATATATTTT. The encoded protein is CASSLAGGRTGNTIYF.

V and J are TRBV7-9 and TRBJ1-2, with D hard to call. The CDR3 spans 13 residues. Germline CDR1 SEHNR, CDR2 FQNEAQ (reference sequence). Deletions cut 0 bases from V and 8 bases from J, with 10 bases between. The chain's CDR3 is CASSLAGDLGYTF. Written as DNA, the CDR3 is TGTGCCAGCAGCTTAGCCGGGGATCTAGGCTACACCTTC.

The chain is built from TRBV5-1 and TRBJ2-5, with 10 bases matching TRBD2. CDR1 and CDR2 from the germline V gene are SGHRS and YFSETQ. The V segment lost 8 bases and the J segment 2 bases; nucleotides outside the gene matches: 18. CDR3 length: 18 amino acids. CDR3 nucleotide sequence: TGCGCCAGGGACTTTCGTGATAGCGGGGGGAATCTTCAAGAGACCCAGTACTTC. Protein product: CARDFRDSGGNLQETQYF.

The chain recombines TRBV13 with TRBJ2-3; 14 bases are shared with TRBD2. V shed 5 bases and J 2 bases; nucleotides not matched to a gene: 6. This CDR3 has 17 residues. The germline CDR1 and CDR2 sequences are PRHDT and FYEKMQ (reference sequence). The CDR3 region has the DNA TGTGCCAGCAGCGGGACTAGCGGGGGACTTGCCACAGATACGCAGTATTTT. Amino acids: CASSGTSGGLATDTQYF.